The source of this T cell receptor (beta chain) is a study of CD8 T cells in Susac syndrome. Study observations and caveats: A relatively small number of individuals underwent TCR sequencing and HLA analysis.

Reverse transcription used about 0.5 to 1 ug RNA and random hexamers. The authors amplified TCR beta CDR3 across 54 Vbeta and 13 Jbeta using immunoSEQ multiplex PCR. One entry per CDR3 protein results from TCRdb running MiXCR on the immunoSEQ multiplex PCR reads. This sample has some 120,000 distinct CDR3 sequences, with around 90% found just once. The germline gives CDR1 SGHTA, CDR2 FQGNSA. J lost 3 bases, V lost 5 bases, and 4 bases had no gene match. The CDR3 runs 14 residues. Peripheral blood CD8+ and CD4+ T cells were profiled by TCR beta sequencing. The CD8+ and CD4+ T cells were isolated magnetically using a negative isolation approach, whereas the TEMRA cells were enriched by FACS. As for this clonotype: Its antigen is undetermined.

This TCR came from a human donor in good health. The chain couples TRBV7-2 to TRBJ2-3, with 8 bases matching TRBD1. The sequenced material came from CD4+ T cells from PBMCs. CDR3 bases: TGTGCCAGCAGCCAGGGGGCAATGACAGATACGCAGTATTTT. It specifies CASSQGAMTDTQYF.